This T cell receptor (beta chain) was profiled in a study of neurological immune-mediated disorders. Study-level points and caveats: Clinical and MRI features did not associate with the cluster found in multiple sclerosis patients. The repertoires of 18 of 34 multiple sclerosis patients were placed by phylogenetic grouping in a single related-CDR3 cluster, which may be a signature.

Every sequencing run returned over 170 million TCR-beta sequences, which were derived from 15-18 subjects. TCRdb re-derived calls from the 5' RACE reads in MiXCR, one entry per CDR3 protein. The sample lists fewer than 60,000 distinct CDR3 sequences, 3.8% occurring once. CDR3 length equals 15 residues. Germline CDR1 LNHNV, CDR2 YYDKDF (reference sequence). V shed 3 bases and J 7 bases; nucleotides not matched to a gene: 5. This clonotype was counted many times. Antigen: not known. Sequencing was carried out using PBMCs. This clonotype originated in a man between 60 and 75 years old with multiple sclerosis. The chain employs TRBV15 and TRBJ1-6, with TRBD1 matching 8 bases. CDR3 region: CATSSTGGGNSPLHF. The CDR3 region has the DNA TGTGCCACCAGCAGTACAGGGGGGGGAAATTCACCCCTCCACTTT.